Listed below are T cell receptor beta chains from one sample, sequenced in a study of memory CD4+ T cells and cytomegalovirus serostatus. Sequencing was performed with immunoSEQ multiplex PCR; in TCRdb, only in-frame clones are kept and a portion is missing. The sample yields tens of thousands of clones, 79% seen once. Source material: memory CD4+ T cells from blood. Receptor source: an adult in good health and CMV-seronegative. Both conserved end residues are part of each CDR3. Fields, in order: clone size, D gene, V gene, J gene, CDR3 DNA, CDR3 protein. A D gene is named only where the DNA matches it firmly. A clone size is listed for some rows: how often the clone was seen (once, few, many), or a class if it is expanded.

.	.	TRBV5-1	TRBJ2-7	TGCGCCAGCAGCTCTGGCTTAAGTGAGCAGTACTTC	CASSSGLSEQYF
.	.	TRBV27	TRBJ2-7	TGTGCCAGCATTTCTAGCACCTACGAGCAGTACTTC	CASISSTYEQYF
.	.	TRBV5-6	TRBJ2-7	TGTGCCAGCAGCTCCCGCTACGAGCAGTACTTC	CASSSRYEQYF
.	.	TRBV6-6	TRBJ1-1	TGTGCCAGCAGTTACTTTGGGGGTGAAGCTTTCTTT	CASSYFGGEAFF
.	TRBD1	TRBV7-2	TRBJ1-5	TGTGCCAGCAGCTTATCCGGACAGGGATTGAGTCAGCCCCAGCATTTT	CASSLSGQGLSQPQHF
.	.	TRBV11-2	TRBJ1-5	TGTGCCAGCAGCAACCAACAGGGTCAGCCCCAGCATTTT	CASSNQQGQPQHF
.	.	TRBV7-9	TRBJ1-1	TGTGCCAGCAGCTTGGAGCAGGGGAGGGGGACTGAAGCTTTCTTT	CASSLEQGRGTEAFF
few	.	TRBV7-9	TRBJ1-1	TGTGCCAGCAGCTTGGAGCCTAACACTGAAGCTTTCTTT	CASSLEPNTEAFF
.	TRBD2	TRBV5-6	TRBJ2-2	TGTGCCAGCCGGTCGGGGCTAGCGGGGGGCCGGGGCACCGGGGAGCTGTTTTTT	CASRSGLAGGRGTGELFF
.	.	TRBV4-1	TRBJ2-2	TGCGCCAGCAGCCACGCTATTATTCGGGCAGGGGAAACCGGGGAGCTGTTTTTT	CASSHAIIRAGETGELFF
.	.	TRBV2	TRBJ2-6	TGTGCCAGCAGTCGACAGTCCTCTGGGGCCAACGTCCTGACTTTC	CASSRQSSGANVLTF
.	TRBD1	TRBV19	TRBJ1-2	TGTGCCAGTAGCCCCCTGGACAGGGGGGACTATGGCTACACCTTC	CASSPLDRGDYGYTF
.	.	TRBV6-5	TRBJ1-2	TGTGCCAGCACAACAGGAGGCGTCGGTGGCTACACCTTC	CASTTGGVGGYTF
.	.	TRBV11-2	TRBJ2-7	TGTGCCAGCAGCCTAGGTCGTCTGTTCGAGCAGTACTTC	CASSLGRLFEQYF
few	.	TRBV7-9	TRBJ1-2	TGTGCCAGCAGCCCCGGATGGTCACGACAAGGGGGTTATGGCTACACCTTC	CASSPGWSRQGGYGYTF
few	.	TRBV5-6	TRBJ2-7	TGTGCCAGCAGCTCATTCACAACAGGGAACGACTACGAGCAGTACTTC	CASSSFTTGNDYEQYF
.	TRBD1	TRBV30	TRBJ1-5	TGTGCCTGGAGTGTGTCGACAGGGGCTCAGCCCCAGCATTTT	CAWSVSTGAQPQHF
.	.	TRBV28	TRBJ1-1	TGTGCTAGCAGTTTAGCGGGTCTTGGGGGGAACACTGAAGCTTTCTTT	CASSLAGLGGNTEAFF
.	.	TRBV10-3	TRBJ2-2	TGTGCCACCCGACTCGGAGACGGGGAGCTGTTTTTT	CATRLGDGELFF
.	.	TRBV6-1	TRBJ2-5	TGTGCCAGCAGTGAAATGGGGCGGAAAGGAGAGACCCAGTACTTC	CASSEMGRKGETQYF
once	.	TRBV12-5	TRBJ2-7	TGTGCTAGTGGTTTCGGTAGGGGCGACGAGCAGTACTTC	CASGFGRGDEQYF
.	.	TRBV5-6	TRBJ2-2	TGTGCCAGCAGCAGGATGGGTTCCCACACCGGGGAGCTGTTTTTT	CASSRMGSHTGELFF
.	.	TRBV7-7	TRBJ2-5	TGTGCCAGCGGGGGGGCCGGGACCCAGTACTTC	CASGGAGTQYF
.	TRBD1	TRBV30	TRBJ2-6	TGTGCCTGGAGTGTACGACAGGGTCGCTCTGGGGCCAACGTCCTGACTTTC	CAWSVRQGRSGANVLTF
.	.	TRBV30	TRBJ1-2	TGTGCCTGGAGATCCTGGGGGGACACTACTAACTATGGCTACACCTTC	CAWRSWGDTTNYGYTF
.	.	TRBV18	TRBJ1-2	TGTGCCAGCTCACCCCAGGGGTGGGATGGCTACACCTTC	CASSPQGWDGYTF
.	.	TRBV11-2	TRBJ1-6	TGTGCCAGCAGCAGCATTTACGGGCAGGCTTCACCCCTCCACTTT	CASSSIYGQASPLHF
once	TRBD2	TRBV30	TRBJ2-7	TGTGCCTGGAGCGGGGGGGACTCCTACGAGCAGTACTTC	CAWSGGDSYEQYF
.	TRBD2	TRBV11-3	TRBJ2-5	TGTGCCAGCAGCCACAGCGGGGCTGAGACCCAGTACTTC	CASSHSGAETQYF
.	.	TRBV5-1	TRBJ2-5	TGCGCCAGCAGCTTGGTCGGGTCTACAGTGCCCCAGTACTTC	CASSLVGSTVPQYF
few	TRBD1	TRBV4-1	TRBJ1-2	TGCGCCAGCAGCCAAAACGTAGGACAGGGGGATGGCTACACCTTC	CASSQNVGQGDGYTF
.	.	TRBV7-2	TRBJ2-1	TGTGCCATCACGACTTATGATGAGCAGTTCTTC	CAITTYDEQFF
.	TRBD2	TRBV19	TRBJ2-5	TGTGCCAGTAGTCCCCCGACGGGGGGGGACTATGAGACCCAGTACTTC	CASSPPTGGDYETQYF
.	TRBD1	TRBV18	TRBJ2-2	TGTGCCAGCTCACCGGGACAGGCGAACACCGGGGAGCTGTTTTTT	CASSPGQANTGELFF
once	TRBD1	TRBV5-1	TRBJ1-3	TGCGCCAGCAGCTTGGCGGGACAGGGGGGTCGAAACACCATATATTTT	CASSLAGQGGRNTIYF
.	.	TRBV4-3	TRBJ1-2	TGCGCCAGCAGCCAGAAGTATCAGGGTCTCGTAGGTGGCTACACCTTC	CASSQKYQGLVGGYTF
.	.	TRBV7-3	TRBJ2-1	TGTGCCAGCAGCTTAACCTCGTACAATGAGCAGTTCTTC	CASSLTSYNEQFF